The clone carrying this T cell receptor beta chain was found once. This sample is part of a study of blood T cell repertoires in COVID-19. The length of the CDR3 is 14 residues. Under the authors' procedure: How many nucleated cells were present was estimated from reference gene primer amplification. Only in-frame clones appear in the TCRdb table, and some are missing; sequencing was by immunoSEQ multiplex PCR. V and J calls and clone size are as listed in that table; D and trimming were resolved from the DNA. This table holds 50,000 to 80,000 clones, around 83% found once. The sample was peripheral blood. The sequence derives from a man aged 50 to 59 with active COVID-19. V is TRBV1 and J is TRBJ2-1; the table calls TRBD2, which could not be checked here. TRBV1 is marked as a pseudogene. DNA of the CDR3: TGCACCAGCAGCCACAGCGGGACTAGCGGGCCGCAGTTCTTC. Translated: CTSSHSGTSGPQFF.